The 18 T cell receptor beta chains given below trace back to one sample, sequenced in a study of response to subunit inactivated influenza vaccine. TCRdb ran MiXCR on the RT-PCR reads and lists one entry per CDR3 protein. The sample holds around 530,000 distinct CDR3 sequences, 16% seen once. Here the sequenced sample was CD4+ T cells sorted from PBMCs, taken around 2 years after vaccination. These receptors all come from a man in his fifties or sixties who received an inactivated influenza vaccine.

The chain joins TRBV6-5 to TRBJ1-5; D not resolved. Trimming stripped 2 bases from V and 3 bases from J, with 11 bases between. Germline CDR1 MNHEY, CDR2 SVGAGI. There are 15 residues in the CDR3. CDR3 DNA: TGTGCCAGCAGTTACGGGTGGTCCAACAATCAGCCCCAGCATTTT. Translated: CASSYGWSNNQPQHF.

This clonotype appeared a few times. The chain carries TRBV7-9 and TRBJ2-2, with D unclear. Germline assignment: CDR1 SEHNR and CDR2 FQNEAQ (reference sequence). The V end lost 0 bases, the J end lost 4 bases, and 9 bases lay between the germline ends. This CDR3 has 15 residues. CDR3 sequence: CASSLARQLTGELFF. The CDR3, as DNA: TGTGCCAGCAGCTTAGCGAGGCAGCTCACCGGGGAGCTGTTTTTT.

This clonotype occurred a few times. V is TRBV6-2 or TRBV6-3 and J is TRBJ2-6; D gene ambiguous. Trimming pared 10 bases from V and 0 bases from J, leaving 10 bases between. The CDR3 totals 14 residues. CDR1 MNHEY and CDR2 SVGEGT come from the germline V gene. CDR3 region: CATTPDSGANVLTF. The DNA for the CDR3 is TGTGCCACCACCCCGGACTCTGGGGCCAACGTCCTGACTTTC.

The CDR3 region is CSVVGSGVTDTQYF. The CDR3 nucleotides read TGCAGCGTTGTAGGTAGCGGGGTCACAGATACGCAGTATTTT. V and J are TRBV29-1 and TRBJ2-3; TRBD2 agrees at 8 bases. Germline lookup yields CDR1 SQVTM and CDR2 ANQGSEA. CDR3 length: 14 amino acids. V shed 4 bases and J 2 bases; nucleotides not matched to a gene: 5.

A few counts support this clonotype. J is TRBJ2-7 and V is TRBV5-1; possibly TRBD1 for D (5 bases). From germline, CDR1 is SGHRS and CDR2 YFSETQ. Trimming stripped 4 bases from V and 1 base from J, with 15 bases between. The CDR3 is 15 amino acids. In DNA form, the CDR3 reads TGCGCCAGCAGCCCCGACAGCAGCCTTTCCTACGAGCAGTACTTC. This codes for CASSPDSSLSYEQYF.

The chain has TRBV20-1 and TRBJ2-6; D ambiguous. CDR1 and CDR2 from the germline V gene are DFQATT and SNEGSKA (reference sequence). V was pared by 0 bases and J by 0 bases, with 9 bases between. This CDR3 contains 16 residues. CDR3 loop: CSARDYRSSGANVLTF. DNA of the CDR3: TGCAGTGCTAGAGATTACCGTTCCTCTGGGGCCAACGTCCTGACTTTC.

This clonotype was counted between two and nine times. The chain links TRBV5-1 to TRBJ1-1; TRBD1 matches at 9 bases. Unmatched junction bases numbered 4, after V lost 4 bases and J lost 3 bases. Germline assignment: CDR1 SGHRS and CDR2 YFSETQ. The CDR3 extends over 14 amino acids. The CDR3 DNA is TGCGCCAGCAGCCAACAGGGGGCGGACACTGAAGCTTTCTTT. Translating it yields CASSQQGADTEAFF.

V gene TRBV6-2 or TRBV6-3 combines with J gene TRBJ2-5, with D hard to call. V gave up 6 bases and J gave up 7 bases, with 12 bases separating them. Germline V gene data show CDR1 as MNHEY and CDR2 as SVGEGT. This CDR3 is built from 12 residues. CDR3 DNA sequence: TGTGCCAGCAGACAGAGCCTGGGGACCCAGTACTTC. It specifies CASRQSLGTQYF.

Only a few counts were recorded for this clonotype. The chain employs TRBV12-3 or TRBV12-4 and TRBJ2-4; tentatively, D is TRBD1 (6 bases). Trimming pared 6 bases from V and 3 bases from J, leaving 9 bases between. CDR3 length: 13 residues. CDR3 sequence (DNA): TGTGCCAGCAGCTCGGACAGCAAAAACATTCAGTACTTC. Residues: CASSSDSKNIQYF.

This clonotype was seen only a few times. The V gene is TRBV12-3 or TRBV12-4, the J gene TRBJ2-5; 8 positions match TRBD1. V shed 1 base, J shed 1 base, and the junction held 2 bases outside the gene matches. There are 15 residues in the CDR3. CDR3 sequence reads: CASSLGTGSQETQYF. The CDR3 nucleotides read TGTGCCAGCAGTTTAGGGACAGGGAGCCAAGAGACCCAGTACTTC.

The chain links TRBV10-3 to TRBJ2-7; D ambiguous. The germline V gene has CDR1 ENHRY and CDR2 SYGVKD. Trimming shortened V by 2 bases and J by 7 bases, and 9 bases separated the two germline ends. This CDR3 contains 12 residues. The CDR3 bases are TGTGCCATCAGTGAGGCGAAGTTGGAGCAGTACTTC. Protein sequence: CAISEAKLEQYF.

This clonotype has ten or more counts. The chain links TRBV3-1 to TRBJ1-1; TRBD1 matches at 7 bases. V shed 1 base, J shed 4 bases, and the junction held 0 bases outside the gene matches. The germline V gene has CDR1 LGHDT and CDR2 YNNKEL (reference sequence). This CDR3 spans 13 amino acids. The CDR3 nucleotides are TGTGCCAGCAGCCAAGCAGGGGGCACTGAAGCTTTCTTT. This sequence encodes CASSQAGGTEAFF.

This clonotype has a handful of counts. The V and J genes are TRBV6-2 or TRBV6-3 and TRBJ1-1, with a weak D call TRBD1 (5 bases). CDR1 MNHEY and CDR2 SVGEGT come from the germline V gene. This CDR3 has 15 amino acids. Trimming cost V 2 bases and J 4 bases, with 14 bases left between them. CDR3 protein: CASSYAGVRGTEAFF. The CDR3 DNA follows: TGTGCCAGCAGTTACGCGGGGGTCCGCGGCACTGAAGCTTTCTTT.

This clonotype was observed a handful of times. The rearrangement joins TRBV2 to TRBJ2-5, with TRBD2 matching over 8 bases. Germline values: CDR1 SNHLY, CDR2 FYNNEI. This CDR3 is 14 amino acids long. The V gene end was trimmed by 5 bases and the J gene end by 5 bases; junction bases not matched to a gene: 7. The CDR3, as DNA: TGTGCCAGCAGTCCCGGGACTAGAAGCGAGACCCAGTACTTC. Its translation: CASSPGTRSETQYF.

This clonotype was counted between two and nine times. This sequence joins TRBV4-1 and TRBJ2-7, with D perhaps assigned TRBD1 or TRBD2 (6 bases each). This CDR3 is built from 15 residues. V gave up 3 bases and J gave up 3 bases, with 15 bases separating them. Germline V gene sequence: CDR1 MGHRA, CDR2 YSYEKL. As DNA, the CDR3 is TGCGCCAGCAGCCAGTCAGGGGCCGGGGGCTACGAGCAGTACTTC. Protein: CASSQSGAGGYEQYF.

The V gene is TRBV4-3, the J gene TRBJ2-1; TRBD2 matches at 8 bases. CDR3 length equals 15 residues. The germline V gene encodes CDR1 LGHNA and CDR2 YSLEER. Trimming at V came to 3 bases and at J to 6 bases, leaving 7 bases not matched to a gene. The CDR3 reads CASSQTGGMSNEQFF. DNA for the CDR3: TGCGCCAGCAGCCAGACGGGGGGGATGAGCAATGAGCAGTTCTTC.

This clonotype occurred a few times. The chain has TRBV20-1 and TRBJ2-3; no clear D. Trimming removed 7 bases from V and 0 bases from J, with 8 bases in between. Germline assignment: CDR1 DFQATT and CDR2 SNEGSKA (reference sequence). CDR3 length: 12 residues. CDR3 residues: CSGEVSTDTQYF. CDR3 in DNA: TGCAGTGGCGAGGTTAGCACAGATACGCAGTATTTT.

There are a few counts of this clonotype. Here the CDR3 reads CASSYDGGGTEAFF. In DNA, the CDR3 is TGTGCCAGCAGCTACGACGGGGGCGGCACTGAAGCTTTCTTT. This sequence joins TRBV7-2 and TRBJ1-1; tentative D call: TRBD1 (6 bases). In germline, CDR1 is SGHTA, CDR2 FQGNSA. V was clipped by 4 bases and J by 4 bases, with 13 bases between them. This CDR3 is 14 amino acids long.